A single sample gave rise to the 5 T cell receptor beta chains below, sequenced in a study of control samples from healthy donors and cancer patients. Assay used: immunoSEQ multiplex PCR; TCRdb lists only in-frame clones, some missing. The sample lists tens of thousands of clones; roughly nine tenths were seen once. Sequenced input: PBMCs. These receptors were obtained from a man in his forties with colorectal cancer.

V and J are TRBV30 and TRBJ1-6; TRBD1 matches at 8 bases. The CDR3 contains 15 residues. The V segment lost 0 bases and the J segment 8 bases; nucleotides outside the gene matches: 6. Germline V gives CDR1 GTSNPN, CDR2 SVGIG (reference sequence). CDR3 sequence reads: CAWSVPGGLYSPLHF. The CDR3 bases are TGTGCCTGGAGTGTACCAGGGGGCCTTTATTCACCCCTCCACTTT.

Concerning this clone itself: A junction end diverges from the germline sequence, so it may reflect a read error. The V call is TRBV7-2, the J call TRBJ2-1; 7 nucleotides match TRBD1. CDR3 length equals 11 residues. The germline V gene has CDR1 SGHTA and CDR2 FQGNSA. CDR3 region: CASSLTGRLLF. The CDR3 DNA is TGTGCCAGCAGCTTGACAGGGCGGCTTCTCTTC.

The chain has TRBV6-2 or TRBV6-3 and TRBJ2-1; no clear D. CDR3 size: 13 residues. Germline CDR1 MNHEY, CDR2 SVGEGT. Trimming pared 2 bases from V and 7 bases from J, leaving 9 bases between. DNA for the CDR3: TGTGCCAGCAGTTACACACAGCAAAATGAGCAGTTCTTC. Translation gives CASSYTQQNEQFF.

The chain employs TRBV6-1 and TRBJ2-2; D is unclear. V was shortened by 2 bases and J by 4 bases, with 8 bases between the two germline ends. This CDR3 is 14 amino acids long. The germline gives CDR1 MNHNS, CDR2 SASEGT. CDR3 in amino acids: CASSEQGSTGELFF. In DNA, the CDR3 is TGTGCCAGCAGTGAACAAGGCAGCACCGGGGAGCTGTTTTTT.

V is TRBV3-1 (or the pseudogene TRBV3-2) and J is TRBJ2-2; no reliable D call. The germline gives CDR1 LGHDT, CDR2 YNNKEL (reference sequence). The CDR3 runs to 16 residues. The ends were cut back, 3 bases at V and 4 bases at J, with 15 bases in the middle. The CDR3 here is CASSHRSLRGTGELFF. The CDR3 DNA sequence: TGTGCCAGCAGCCATAGATCCCTTCGCGGCACCGGGGAGCTGTTTTTT.